This entry is about one T cell receptor (beta chain). Original methodology: From reference gene primer amplification, estimates of nucleated cell counts were derived. Data came from immunoSEQ multiplex PCR; TCRdb stores just in-frame clones and leaves some out. Clone size and the V and J calls come from that table; the DNA yielded D and trimming. The repertoire holds roughly 120,000 clones, with more than 80% as singletons. The entry originates in a study of blood T cell repertoires in COVID-19. Germline-derived CDR1 and CDR2 are LGHNA and YSLEER. This CDR3 region has 14 residues. V dropped 4 bases and J dropped 7 bases, with 16 bases sitting between them.

The chain has TRBV4-3 and TRBJ1-2, with D unresolved. This clonotype was obtained from a woman over 75 with COVID-19, enrolled during active disease. Source material: peripheral blood. This chain's CDR3 is CASSPQPKEGGYTF. DNA for the CDR3: TGCGCCAGCAGCCCGCAGCCAAAGGAGGGTGGCTACACCTTC.